Following are 3 T cell receptor beta chains from one sample sequenced in a study of blood T cell repertoires in COVID-19. Libraries were prepared by immunoSEQ multiplex PCR; TCRdb keeps only in-frame clonotypes and omits some of them. The sample contains roughly 230,000 clones, 90% of which appear only once. Sample: peripheral blood. Receptors originate from a woman aged 55-69 years with COVID-19, enrolled during active disease.

This chain connects TRBV15 to TRBJ2-5; 7 bases match TRBD2. Trimming took 5 bases from V and 4 from J; bases not matched to a gene: 10. Germline CDR1 is LNHNV and CDR2 is YYDKDF (reference sequence). The CDR3 spans 15 residues. CDR3 bases: TGTGCCACCAGCCCAGGGAGGGGTAAACGAGAGACCCAGTACTTC. It codes for CATSPGRGKRETQYF.

The chain couples TRBV11-2 to TRBJ2-5, with TRBD1 matching over 9 bases. Germline V lookup: CDR1 SGHAT, CDR2 FQNNGV. The CDR3 is made up of 17 amino acids. The ends lost 5 bases at V and 5 bases at J; junction bases unmatched: 15. This CDR3 reads CASSPPPNRGRGETQYF. In nucleotides, the CDR3 is TGTGCCAGCAGCCCCCCCCCGAACAGGGGGCGGGGGGAGACCCAGTACTTC.

This clone appeared a single time. The same CDR3 is also encoded by other DNA sequences in this sample. The rearrangement joins TRBV5-1 to TRBJ2-3, with TRBD1 matching 9 bases. This CDR3 has 15 amino acids. Germline CDR1 SGHRS, CDR2 YFSETQ. J was trimmed by 2 bases and V by 0 bases; bases with no gene match: 1. This chain's CDR3 is CASSLGTGDTDTQYF. The DNA for the CDR3 is TGCGCCAGCAGCTTGGGGACAGGGGACACAGATACGCAGTATTTT.